The 5 T cell receptor beta chains below all came from one sample that was sequenced in a study of regulatory T cells in long-lasting Graves disease. Specified time point: newly diagnosed GD, antithyroid drugs for less than 3 months. Making the TCR library involved RNA that had been extracted from PBMCs. Construction of TCR beta libraries relied on iRepertoire HTBI primers and on Arm-PCR targeting CDR3 regions. One entry per CDR3 protein, called by TCRdb with MiXCR from the multiplex PCR reads. The sample holds fewer than 400,000 distinct CDR3 sequences, over 15% seen once. The source material was peripheral blood mononuclear cells (PBMCs), sampled at new diagnosis, from a patient treated with antithyroid drugs. The receptors here all came from a female donor with Graves disease.

The sample holds many counts of this clonotype. The V and J genes are TRBV7-8 and TRBJ2-5, with 7 bases that match TRBD1. Germline CDR1 reads SGHVS; CDR2 reads FQNEAQ. The CDR3 is made up of 15 amino acids. The V and J ends lost 5 bases and 3 bases, in that order; junction bases with no gene match: 9. The CDR3: CASSHRRDREETQYF. The CDR3 DNA follows: TGTGCCAGCAGCCACCGGCGAGACAGGGAAGAGACCCAGTACTTC.

This clonotype was picked up one time. J is TRBJ2-7 and V is TRBV7-8, with 9 positions matching TRBD1. After removal of 5 bases from V and 13 bases from J, the junction contained 12 bases not matched to a gene. The germline V gene has CDR1 SGHVS and CDR2 FQNEAQ. The CDR3 covers 13 residues. CDR3 sequence (DNA): TGTGCCAGCAGCCCCAAACCGGGACAGGGCCATTACTTC. It translates to CASSPKPGQGHYF.

The sample holds many counts of this clonotype. The chain links TRBV6-5 to TRBJ1-1; the match to TRBD1 covers 7 bases. Germline V lookup: CDR1 MNHEY, CDR2 SVGAGI. The V gene end was trimmed by 5 bases and the J gene end by 5 bases; junction bases not matched to a gene: 8. This CDR3 spans 14 amino acids. CDR3 in amino acids: CASSSSRGRTEAFF. Here the CDR3 DNA reads TGTGCCAGCAGTAGCTCGAGGGGGCGGACTGAAGCTTTCTTT.

The J gene is TRBJ2-3, the V gene TRBV19; perhaps D is TRBD1 or TRBD2 (5 bases each). Trimming left V 7 bases short and J 1 base short, with 6 bases between. Germline V lookup: CDR1 LNHDA, CDR2 SQIVND (reference sequence). The CDR3 is 12 amino acids. The CDR3 nucleotides are TGTGCCAGTATGGGGGGCACAGATACGCAGTATTTT. This translates into CASMGGTDTQYF.

DNA for the CDR3: TGTGCCAGCAGCCGAGGACTACGCCAAAATCCCCTGGAGACCCAGTACTTC. Translating it yields CASSRGLRQNPLETQYF. The chain has TRBV3-1 and TRBJ2-5, with D perhaps matching TRBD2 (6 bases). CDR3 length: 17 residues. In germline, CDR1 is LGHDT, CDR2 YNNKEL (reference sequence). V lost 4 bases and J 5 bases, leaving 23 bases between the germline ends.